The next 2 T cell receptor beta chains were all read from a single sample in a study of blood T cell repertoires in COVID-19 (dated by TCRdb to 2018 to 2021). The library was generated by the immunoSEQ multiplex PCR assay. Held by TCRdb, this immuneACCESS table contains in-frame sequences only and omits some clones. Under half of the omission traces to an unresolved V gene where checked; the cause of the rest is unknown. Present in this sample are 200,000 to 300,000 clones, 80% to 85% of which were seen just once. Roughly an eighth of the sample is in the top ten clones. The sample comprised peripheral blood. These receptors were obtained from a woman aged 60-75 years with active or convalescent COVID-19.

The chain couples TRBV9 to TRBJ2-3; D not resolved. The V gene lost 0 bases and the J gene lost 2 bases, with 13 bases spanning the gap. Germline assignment: CDR1 SGDLS and CDR2 YYNGEE. The CDR3 totals 16 residues. The CDR3 bases are TGTGCCAGCAGCGTAGAGGTCTCAGCGTACACAGATACGCAGTATTTT. Translated, it gives CASSVEVSAYTDTQYF.

About this clone itself: The same CDR3 is also encoded by other DNA sequences in this sample. The chain recombines TRBV2 with TRBJ2-7; D perhaps matches TRBD1 (5 bases). Germline V lookup: CDR1 SNHLY, CDR2 FYNNEI. Trimming removed 1 base at V and 3 bases at J, with 10 bases between. This CDR3 comprises 14 residues. CDR3 nucleotide sequence: TGTGCCAGCAGTGAAGGCTGGCAGGGCTACGAGCAGTACTTC. Its protein is CASSEGWQGYEQYF.